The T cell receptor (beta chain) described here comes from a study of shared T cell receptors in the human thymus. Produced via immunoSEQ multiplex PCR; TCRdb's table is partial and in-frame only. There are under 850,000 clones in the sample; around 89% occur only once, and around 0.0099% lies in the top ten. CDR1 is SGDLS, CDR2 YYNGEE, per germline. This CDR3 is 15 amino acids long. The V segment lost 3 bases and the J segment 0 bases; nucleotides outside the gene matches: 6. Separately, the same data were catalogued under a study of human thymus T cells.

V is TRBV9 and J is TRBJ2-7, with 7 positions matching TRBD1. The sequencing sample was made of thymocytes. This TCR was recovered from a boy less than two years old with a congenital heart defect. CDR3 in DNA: TGTGCCAGCAGCGACCGACAGGGCGACTCCTACGAGCAGTACTTC. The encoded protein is CASSDRQGDSYEQYF. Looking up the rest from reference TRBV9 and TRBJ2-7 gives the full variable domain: DSGVTQTPKHLITATGQRVTLRCSPRSGDLSVYWYQQSLDQGLQFLIQYYNGEERAKGNILERFSAQQFPDLHSELNLSSLELGDSALYFCASSDRQGDSYEQYFGPGTRLTVT.